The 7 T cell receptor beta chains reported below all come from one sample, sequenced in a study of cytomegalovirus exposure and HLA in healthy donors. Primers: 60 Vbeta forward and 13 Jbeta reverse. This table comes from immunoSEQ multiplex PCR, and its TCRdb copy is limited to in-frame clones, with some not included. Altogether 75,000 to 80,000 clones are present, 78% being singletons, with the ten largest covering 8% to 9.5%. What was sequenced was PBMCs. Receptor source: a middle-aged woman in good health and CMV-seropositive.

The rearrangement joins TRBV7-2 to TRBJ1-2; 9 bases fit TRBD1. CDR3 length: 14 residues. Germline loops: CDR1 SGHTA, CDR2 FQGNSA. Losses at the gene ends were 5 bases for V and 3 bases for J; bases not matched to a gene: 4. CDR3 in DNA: TGTGCCAGCAGCCCCCGGACAGGGGACTATGGCTACACCTTC. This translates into CASSPRTGDYGYTF.

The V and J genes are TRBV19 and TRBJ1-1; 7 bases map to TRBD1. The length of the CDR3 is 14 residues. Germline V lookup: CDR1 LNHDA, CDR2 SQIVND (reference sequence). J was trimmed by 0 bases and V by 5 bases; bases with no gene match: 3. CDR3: CASSRQGLNTEAFF. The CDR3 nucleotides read TGTGCCAGTAGTCGACAGGGCTTGAACACTGAAGCTTTCTTT.

The CDR3 nucleotides read TGTGCCAGCAGCTCGACTAGCGGGGGAGGTAGAGATACGCAGTATTTT. This encodes CASSSTSGGGRDTQYF. The chain recombines TRBV11-3 with TRBJ2-3, with 12 nucleotides matching TRBD2. With V trimmed by 4 bases and J by 5 bases, 7 bases remained unmatched. Germline V gives CDR1 SGHNT, CDR2 YENEEA. The CDR3 length is 16 residues.

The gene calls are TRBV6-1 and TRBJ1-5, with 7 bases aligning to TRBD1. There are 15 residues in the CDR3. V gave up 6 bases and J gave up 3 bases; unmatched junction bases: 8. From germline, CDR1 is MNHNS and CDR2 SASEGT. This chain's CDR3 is CASRHGTAYNQPQHF. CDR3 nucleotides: TGTGCCAGCAGACATGGGACAGCGTACAATCAGCCCCAGCATTTT.

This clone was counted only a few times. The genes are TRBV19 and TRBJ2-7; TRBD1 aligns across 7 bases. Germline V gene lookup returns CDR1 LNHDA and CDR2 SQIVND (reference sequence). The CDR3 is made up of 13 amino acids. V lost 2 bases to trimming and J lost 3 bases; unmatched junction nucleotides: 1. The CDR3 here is CASSIRQGYEQYF. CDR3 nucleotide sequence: TGTGCCAGTAGTATACGACAGGGCTACGAGCAGTACTTC.

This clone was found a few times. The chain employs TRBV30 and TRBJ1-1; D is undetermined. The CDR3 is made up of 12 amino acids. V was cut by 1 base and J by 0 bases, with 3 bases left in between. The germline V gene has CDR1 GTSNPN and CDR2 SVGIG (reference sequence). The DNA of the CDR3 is TGTGCCTGGAGTGACATGAACACTGAAGCTTTCTTT. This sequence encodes CAWSDMNTEAFF. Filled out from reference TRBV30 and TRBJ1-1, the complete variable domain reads SQTIHQWPATLVQPVGSPLSLECTVEGTSNPNLYWYRQAAGRGLQLLFYSVGIGQISSEVPQNLSASRPQDRQFILSSKKLLLSDSGFYLCAWSDMNTEAFFGQGTRLTVV.

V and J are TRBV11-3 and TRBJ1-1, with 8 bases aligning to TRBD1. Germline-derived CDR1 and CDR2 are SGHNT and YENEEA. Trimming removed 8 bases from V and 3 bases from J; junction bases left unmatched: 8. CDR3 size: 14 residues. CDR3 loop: CASGRDRLDTEAFF. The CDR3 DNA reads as TGTGCCAGCGGAAGGGACAGGTTGGACACTGAAGCTTTCTTT.